This TCR beta chain was identified in a study of blood T cell repertoires in COVID-19. As for the study in general: Collection of acute and convalescent COVID-19 samples took place in the United States, Italy and Spain. Sources were T cells, B-cell-depleted T cells, or PBMCs; the material itself was cDNA or gDNA.

The germline CDR1 and CDR2 sequences are SGHRS and YFSETQ. The CDR3 totals 15 residues. Deletions cut 0 bases from V and 6 bases from J, with 13 bases between. How the authors handled the data: Reference gene primer amplification in the assay estimated nucleated cell counts. The repertoire was sequenced with immunoSEQ multiplex PCR; TCRdb's copy has only in-frame clones and lacks some. That table is the source of V, J and clone size, and D and trimming were worked out from the DNA. The sample consists of 200,000 to 250,000 clones, 89% of them appearing once. V and J are TRBV5-1 and TRBJ2-1, with D possibly being TRBD2 (6 bases). The sequencing sample was made of peripheral blood. The receptor's source is a man aged 60-69 years who had recovered from COVID-19. The CDR3 nucleotides are TGCGCCAGCAGCTTGGGGACTACCTTCCGCAATGAGCAGTTCTTC. It is translated as CASSLGTTFRNEQFF.